Described below is a single T cell receptor (beta chain) sequence and its context. This sample stems from a study of T-cell reconstitution after alpha-beta-depleted transplantation in children. TCRbeta library preparation incorporated unique molecular identifiers. TCRdb analysed the PCR reads with MiXCR anew, one entry per CDR3 protein. The sample has approximately 47,000 distinct CDR3 sequences, 40% to 60% seen once. V was clipped by 5 bases and J by 4 bases, with 14 bases between them. CDR1 and CDR2 (germline): DFQATT, SNEGSKA (reference sequence). The CDR3 totals 14 residues. The receptor was derived from a boy younger than two with SCID, due to receive a stem cell transplant. This chain connects TRBV20-1 to TRBJ2-2; D ambiguous. Source: peripheral blood, taken before TCRalphabeta/CD19-depleted stem cell transplant. CDR3 amino acids: CSAQGPTGTGELFF. In DNA form, the CDR3 reads TGCAGTGCTCAAGGCCCGACGGGCACCGGGGAGCTGTTTTTT.